This paragraph reports one TCR beta chain. The CDR3 consists of 18 residues. Germline CDR1 LNHDA, CDR2 SQIVND (reference sequence). Trimming took off 5 bases at V and 0 bases at J, with 20 bases between the two ends. TCRdb's table, derived via immunoSEQ multiplex PCR, lists solely in-frame clones and lacks some. The table includes approximately 85,000 clones, 85% to 95% detected once. These data come from a study of technical replicates of blood from four donors. Sequencing was done on a sample of T cells isolated from PBMCs. This sequence originates from a human donor in good health. The chain carries TRBV19 and TRBJ1-5, with a weak D call TRBD1 (6 bases). CDR3 sequence reads: CASSVQPQGFYSNQPQHF. In DNA, the CDR3 is TGTGCCAGTAGTGTACAGCCACAGGGATTTTATAGCAATCAGCCCCAGCATTTT.